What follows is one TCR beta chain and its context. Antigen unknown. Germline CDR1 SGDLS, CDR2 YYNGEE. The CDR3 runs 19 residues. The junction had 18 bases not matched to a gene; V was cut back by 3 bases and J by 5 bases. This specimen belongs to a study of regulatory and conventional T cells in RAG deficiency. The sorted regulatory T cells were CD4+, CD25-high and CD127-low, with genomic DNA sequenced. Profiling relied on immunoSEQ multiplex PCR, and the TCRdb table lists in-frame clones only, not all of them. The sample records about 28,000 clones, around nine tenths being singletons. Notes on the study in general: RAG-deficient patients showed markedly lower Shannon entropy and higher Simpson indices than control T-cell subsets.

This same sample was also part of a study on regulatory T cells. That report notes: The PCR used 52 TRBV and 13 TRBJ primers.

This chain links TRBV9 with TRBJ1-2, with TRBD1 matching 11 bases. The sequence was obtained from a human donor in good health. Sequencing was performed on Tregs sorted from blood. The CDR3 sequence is CASSAPPPGQGVAFYGYTF. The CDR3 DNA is TGTGCCAGCAGCGCGCCACCCCCGGGACAGGGGGTCGCTTTTTATGGCTACACCTTC. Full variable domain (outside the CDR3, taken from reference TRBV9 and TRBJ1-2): DSGVTQTPKHLITATGQRVTLRCSPRSGDLSVYWYQQSLDQGLQFLIQYYNGEERAKGNILERFSAQQFPDLHSELNLSSLELGDSALYFCASSAPPPGQGVAFYGYTFGSGTRLTVV.